Below are 22 T cell receptor beta chains sequenced from a single sample in a study of T-cell reconstitution after alpha-beta-depleted transplantation in children. Unique molecular identifiers were used to barcode this TCRbeta library. TCRdb itself ran the PCR reads through MiXCR, one entry per CDR3 protein. The data contain 200,000 to 250,000 distinct CDR3 sequences, roughly 9% of them singletons. This material consisted of PBMCs from the stem cell graft donor, taken from the stem cell graft. These receptors originate from a human donor who donated a stem cell graft to a child with acute lymphoblastic leukemia.

This clonotype has only a few counts. The chain joins TRBV5-1 to TRBJ2-7; D may be TRBD1 or TRBD2 (5 bases each). Trimming took off 4 bases at V and 5 bases at J, with 13 bases between the two ends. Germline V CDR1 and CDR2: SGHRS, YFSETQ. The CDR3 loop spans 13 amino acids. CDR3 DNA: TGCGCCAGCAGCCGGGACCTCCTCGACGAGCAGTACTTC. Amino acids: CASSRDLLDEQYF.

This clonotype occurred a few times. This rearrangement joins TRBV7-6 to TRBJ2-1; D remains unclear. Germline CDR1 and CDR2: SGHVS and FNYEAQ. The V gene lost 1 base and the J gene lost 1 base, with 14 bases spanning the gap. This CDR3 region has 17 residues. The CDR3: CASSLGNYLESYNEQFF. For the CDR3, the DNA is TGTGCCAGCAGCTTAGGAAACTATCTGGAATCCTACAATGAGCAGTTCTTC.

This clonotype has a count of ten or more. This chain connects TRBV7-2 to TRBJ2-3; D gene unclear. V was cut by 1 base and J by 0 bases, with 11 bases left in between. The germline gives CDR1 SGHTA, CDR2 FQGNSA. The CDR3 totals 16 residues. CDR3 residues: CASSLEAGSSTDTQYF. CDR3 coding DNA: TGTGCCAGCAGCTTAGAAGCCGGCTCTAGCACAGATACGCAGTATTTT.

A few counts support this clonotype. V usage is TRBV4-3 and J usage is TRBJ1-2; the D gene is possibly TRBD1 (5 bases). Trimming removed 1 base at V and 6 bases at J, with 12 bases between. The CDR3 is made up of 14 amino acids. Germline lookup yields CDR1 LGHNA and CDR2 YSLEER. The CDR3 region has the DNA TGCGCCAGCAGCCAAGGCCAGGGAATGGATGGCTACACCTTC. It yields the protein CASSQGQGMDGYTF.

This clonotype was picked up many times. The chain carries TRBV24-1 and TRBJ2-2; D not certain. V lost 0 bases and J lost 9, with 13 bases in between. Per the germline V gene, CDR1 is KGHDR and CDR2 is SFDVKD. The CDR3 loop spans 15 amino acids. The CDR3 spells CATSDLRATDRELFF. CDR3 DNA: TGTGCCACCAGTGATTTGCGGGCGACCGACCGGGAGCTGTTTTTT.

V usage is TRBV5-1 and J usage is TRBJ2-3; D may be TRBD2 (5 bases). Between the trimmed V and J ends, which lost 2 bases and 5 bases, there was a span of 12 bases. The length of the CDR3 is 14 residues. CDR1 and CDR2 (germline): SGHRS, YFSETQ. The CDR3 DNA reads as TGCGCCAGCAGCTTAGGCCGGGAAGAAGATACGCAGTATTTT. It translates to CASSLGREEDTQYF.

This sequence joins TRBV20-1 and TRBJ1-5; 7 nucleotides align to TRBD1. Germline assignment: CDR1 DFQATT and CDR2 SNEGSKA (reference sequence). This CDR3 comprises 13 residues. With 4 bases clipped from V and 9 bases from J, the junction kept 9 bases outside the gene matches. CDR3 in amino acids: CSAIQGTPGPQHF. CDR3 coding DNA: TGCAGTGCTATACAGGGGACCCCTGGGCCCCAGCATTTT.

This clonotype has a handful of counts. The genes are TRBV3-1 and TRBJ2-1; possibly TRBD1 for D (5 bases). V lost 1 base and J lost 7, with 17 bases in between. This CDR3 contains 16 residues. The germline gives CDR1 LGHDT, CDR2 YNNKEL (reference sequence). CDR3 loop: CASSQGTGQSWNEQFF. The CDR3 DNA sequence: TGTGCCAGCAGCCAAGGAACCGGACAAAGCTGGAATGAGCAGTTCTTC.

The CDR3 sequence is CASTTGQFTDTQYF. In DNA form, the CDR3 reads TGTGCCAGCACTACGGGACAGTTTACAGATACGCAGTATTTT. The chain combines TRBV27 with TRBJ2-3; TRBD1 matches 7 bases. CDR3 length equals 14 residues. V dropped 7 bases and J dropped 3; count of bases not matched to a gene: 7. Germline assignment: CDR1 MNHEY and CDR2 SMNVEV (reference sequence).

The chain is built from TRBV20-1 and TRBJ2-1; tentative D call: TRBD2 (6 bases). Per the germline V gene, CDR1 is DFQATT and CDR2 is SNEGSKA (reference sequence). The ends were cut back, 6 bases at V and 4 bases at J, with 22 bases in the middle. This CDR3 has 16 residues. CDR3 loop: CSAPRVGGNFYNEQFF. As DNA, the CDR3 is TGCAGTGCACCACGGGTGGGAGGAAACTTTTACAATGAGCAGTTCTTC.

This sequence joins TRBV7-8 and TRBJ1-3; D gene uncertain. V was clipped by 2 bases and J by 3 bases, with 11 bases between them. The V gene's germline CDR1 is SGHVS and CDR2 FQNEAQ. The CDR3 spans 15 residues. Here the CDR3 DNA reads TGTGCCAGCAGCTTATTCGAACCGAGTGGAAACACCATATATTTT. Encoded protein: CASSLFEPSGNTIYF.

This clonotype was observed at least ten times. The chain has TRBV9 and TRBJ2-3; 8 bases are a match to TRBD2. Germline V CDR1 and CDR2: SGDLS, YYNGEE. This CDR3 is 16 amino acids long. Trimming took 0 bases from V and 1 from J; bases not matched to a gene: 4. The CDR3 DNA is TGTGCCAGCAGCGTAGGCCTAGCGGGTGGCACAGATACGCAGTATTTT. Its protein product is CASSVGLAGGTDTQYF.

The DNA for the CDR3 is TGTGCCAGCAGCCCGTCTGACCGGGACTATAATTCACCCCTCCACTTT. Its protein is CASSPSDRDYNSPLHF. The chain has TRBV5-6 and TRBJ1-6; D not resolved. V lost 4 bases, J lost 3 bases, and 14 bases lay in between. CDR1 is SGHDT, CDR2 YYEEEE, per germline. CDR3 length: 16 amino acids.

This clonotype has more than one count but fewer than ten. The J gene is TRBJ1-5, the V gene TRBV5-1; TRBD1 is a possible D gene (5 bases). Germline CDR1 is SGHRS and CDR2 is YFSETQ. The CDR3 length is 14 residues. The ends were cut back, 0 bases at V and 10 bases at J, with 14 bases in the middle. Here the CDR3 reads CASSLAGVGRPQHF. For the CDR3, the DNA is TGCGCCAGCAGCTTGGCGGGGGTTGGTCGACCCCAGCATTTT.

In its sample, this clonotype was seen many times. This chain joins TRBV5-1 and TRBJ2-2; 7 bases match TRBD1. The CDR3 extends over 15 amino acids. Germline V gene sequence: CDR1 SGHRS, CDR2 YFSETQ. The V segment lost 0 bases and the J segment 5 bases; nucleotides outside the gene matches: 4. The CDR3, as DNA: TGCGCCAGCAGCTTGGGGGACAGAGATACCGGGGAGCTGTTTTTT. Translation gives CASSLGDRDTGELFF. Full variable domain (outside the CDR3, taken from reference TRBV5-1 and TRBJ2-2): KAGVTQTPRYLIKTRGQQVTLSCSPISGHRSVSWYQQTPGQGLQFLFEYFSETQRNKGNFPGRFSGRQFSNSRSEMNVSTLELGDSALYLCASSLGDRDTGELFFGEGSRLTVL.

At least ten counts were recorded for this clonotype. V usage is TRBV5-1 and J usage is TRBJ2-7; D is possibly TRBD1 (6 bases). The CDR3 extends over 17 amino acids. Germline CDR1 reads SGHRS; CDR2 reads YFSETQ. The V end was cut by 5 bases, the J end by 0 bases, with 21 bases between. The CDR3 nucleotides are TGCGCCAGCAGACAGGGTCGAAACGATATGAGCTCCTACGAGCAGTACTTC. Protein: CASRQGRNDMSSYEQYF.

This clonotype came up many times. The chain employs TRBV5-1 and TRBJ1-5; a possible D gene is TRBD1 (6 bases). Germline CDR1 reads SGHRS; CDR2 reads YFSETQ. CDR3 length: 14 residues. Trimming pared 0 bases from V and 6 bases from J, leaving 10 bases between. The DNA for the CDR3 is TGCGCCAGCAGCTTGGAGGGGGATAGTCAGCCCCAGCATTTT. It translates to CASSLEGDSQPQHF. Together with reference TRBV5-1 and TRBJ1-5, the CDR3 gives the full variable domain: KAGVTQTPRYLIKTRGQQVTLSCSPISGHRSVSWYQQTPGQGLQFLFEYFSETQRNKGNFPGRFSGRQFSNSRSEMNVSTLELGDSALYLCASSLEGDSQPQHFGDGTRLSIL.

This clonotype occurred a few times. This chain links TRBV28 with TRBJ2-7; 8 bases line up with TRBD1. This CDR3 has 12 residues. The V and J ends lost 8 bases and 0 bases, in that order; junction bases with no gene match: 0. The germline V gene has CDR1 MDHEN and CDR2 SYDVKM. For the CDR3, the DNA is TGTGCCAGCGGGACAGGCTCCTACGAGCAGTACTTC. Translation gives CASGTGSYEQYF.

The V gene is TRBV12-3 or TRBV12-4, the J gene TRBJ1-1; D is perhaps TRBD1 (6 bases). Trimming took 2 bases from V and 7 from J, leaving 11 bases between them. The CDR3 consists of 13 residues. As DNA, the CDR3 is TGTGCCAGCAGTTTATCAGGGGTTAATGAAGCTTTCTTT. Translation gives CASSLSGVNEAFF.

The chain couples TRBV11-2 to TRBJ1-6; D is undetermined. From germline, CDR1 is SGHAT and CDR2 FQNNGV. The CDR3 covers 14 residues. Trimming removed 4 bases from V and 5 bases from J, with 9 bases in between. The chain's CDR3 is CASSSRWDNSPLHF. Here the CDR3 DNA reads TGTGCCAGCAGCTCCCGGTGGGATAATTCACCCCTCCACTTT.

Many counts were recorded for this clonotype. The chain combines TRBV3-1 with TRBJ2-3; D gene uncertain. V dropped 0 bases and J dropped 7 bases, with 14 bases sitting between them. This CDR3 has 15 amino acids. Germline CDR1 reads LGHDT; CDR2 reads YNNKEL (reference sequence). The CDR3 nucleotides read TGTGCCAGCAGCCAAGACGCAGCGATCCGACATACGCAGTATTTT. It encodes CASSQDAAIRHTQYF.

This clonotype has a count of ten or more. The V gene is TRBV10-3, the J gene TRBJ2-1; TRBD2 matches at 16 bases. Trimming at V came to 4 bases and at J to 9 bases, leaving 6 bases not matched to a gene. The CDR3 covers 16 residues. Germline CDR1 ENHRY, CDR2 SYGVKD. In DNA form, the CDR3 reads TGTGCCATCAGTGGGGGACTAGCGGGGGGGCCGGTTGAGCAGTTCTTC. This encodes CAISGGLAGGPVEQFF.